The next 17 T cell receptor beta chains were all read from a single sample in a study of response to subunit inactivated influenza vaccine. TCRdb reprocessed the RT-PCR reads with MiXCR, giving one entry per CDR3 protein. The profile shows some 550,000 distinct CDR3 sequences, roughly 25% of them singletons. These data are also associated with another study on T cells expressing NK-cell markers. That work contributes: Synthesis of TCR beta cDNA relied on 5'RACE template switching carrying UMIs.

The sequencing here drew on CD4+ T cells sorted from PBMCs, taken roughly 12 days after vaccination. The receptors originated from a man between 50 and 59 years old who received an inactivated influenza vaccine.

V and J are TRBV10-3 and TRBJ2-3, with 11 bases matching TRBD2. Germline CDR1 is ENHRY and CDR2 is SYGVKD. The J segment lost 3 bases and the V segment lost 3 bases, leaving 5 bases of the junction unmatched. The CDR3 is 16 amino acids. This chain's CDR3 is CAISESSGGQTDTQYF. CDR3 bases: TGTGCCATCAGTGAATCTAGCGGGGGGCAAACAGATACGCAGTATTTT.

The chain recombines TRBV2 with TRBJ2-5, with TRBD2 matching over 8 bases. This CDR3 has 15 amino acids. V was pared by 5 bases and J by 5 bases, with 10 bases of the junction left unmatched. Per germline, CDR1 SNHLY and CDR2 FYNNEI. The CDR3 DNA reads TGTGCCAGCAGTTTCCGCGGGGGGCAGGGGGAGACCCAGTACTTC. It is translated as CASSFRGGQGETQYF.

In its sample, this clonotype was seen a few times. This chain links TRBV6-5 with TRBJ2-3; weak D call: TRBD1 (6 bases). Germline V gene sequence: CDR1 MNHEY, CDR2 SVGAGI. The CDR3 consists of 15 residues. V lost 2 bases and J lost 1, with 10 bases in between. DNA for the CDR3: TGTGCCAGCAGTTACGGGGGCTTGGGCACAGATACGCAGTATTTT. Translating gives CASSYGGLGTDTQYF.

In this sample, this clonotype turned up many times. V gene TRBV5-1 combines with J gene TRBJ1-2; 10 bases agree with TRBD1. V trimming: 3 bases; J trimming: 6 bases; junction bases outside the gene matches: 5. The V gene's germline CDR1 is SGHRS and CDR2 YFSETQ. This CDR3 is built from 14 residues. The CDR3 reads CASSSGTGAHGYTF. The CDR3 coding sequence is TGCGCCAGCAGCTCAGGGACAGGGGCCCATGGCTACACCTTC.

The chain has TRBV7-2 and TRBJ2-3; 9 bases map to TRBD2. V trimming: 2 bases; J trimming: 2 bases; junction bases outside the gene matches: 5. The CDR3 has 16 residues. Germline lookup yields CDR1 SGHTA and CDR2 FQGNSA. CDR3 in amino acids: CASSLPAGGATDTQYF. CDR3 bases: TGTGCCAGCAGCTTACCAGCGGGAGGAGCCACAGATACGCAGTATTTT.

The chain is built from TRBV7-2 and TRBJ2-2, with TRBD2 matching over 11 bases. The CDR3 extends over 12 amino acids. Germline values: CDR1 SGHTA, CDR2 FQGNSA. The trim removed 5 bases at V and 13 bases at J, leaving 3 bases unmatched. The CDR3 reads CASSNGTSGLFF. The DNA of the CDR3 is TGTGCCAGCAGCAATGGGACTAGCGGGCTGTTTTTT.

In the case of this clonotype: Likely a read error: the CDR3 ends without its conserved phenylalanine or tryptophan. The rearrangement uses TRBV11-2 and TRBJ2-7, with 9 bases fitting TRBD2. Trimming took 2 bases from V and 4 from J; bases not matched to a gene: 6. The CDR3 extends over 15 amino acids. CDR1 is SGHAT, CDR2 FQNNGV, per germline. CDR3: CASSLSAGGPYEQYI. Here the CDR3 DNA reads TGTGCCAGCAGCTTATCAGCGGGAGGTCCGTACGAGCAGTACATC.

The chain joins TRBV6-6 to TRBJ2-1; 8 bases fit TRBD1. The CDR3 consists of 13 residues. The germline CDR1 and CDR2 sequences are MNHNY and SVGAGI (reference sequence). V gave up 8 bases and J gave up 7 bases; unmatched junction bases: 7. CDR3: CASAGQVGNEQFF. The CDR3 nucleotides are TGTGCCAGCGCGGGACAGGTCGGGAATGAGCAGTTCTTC.

The chain couples TRBV5-5 to TRBJ1-5, with 10 bases lining up with TRBD1. With V trimmed by 5 bases and J by 6 bases, 8 bases remained unmatched. CDR1 and CDR2 (germline): SGHKS, YYEKEE (reference sequence). There are 15 residues in the CDR3. The CDR3 here is CASSRQGALGQPQHF. CDR3 bases: TGTGCCAGCAGTCGACAGGGGGCGCTGGGTCAGCCCCAGCATTTT. The entire variable domain, with the rest obtained from reference TRBV5-5 and TRBJ1-5, is as follows: DAGVTQSPTHLIKTRGQQVTLRCSPISGHKSVSWYQQVLGQGPQFIFQYYEKEERGRGNFPDRFSARQFPNYSSELNVNALLLGDSALYLCASSRQGALGQPQHFGDGTRLSIL.

CDR3 DNA: TGCAGTGGAACGGGGTCCGACTTTAATCAGCCCCAGCATTTT. Translating gives CSGTGSDFNQPQHF. The gene calls are TRBV20-1 and TRBJ1-5, with no clear D. Per germline, CDR1 DFQATT and CDR2 SNEGSKA (reference sequence). The CDR3 is made up of 14 amino acids. Trimming stripped 7 bases from V and 4 bases from J, with 17 bases between.

J is TRBJ1-2 and V is TRBV20-1, with D hard to call. The germline V and J ends were trimmed by 0 bases and 0 bases, with 5 bases remaining between them. Germline lookup yields CDR1 DFQATT and CDR2 SNEGSKA (reference sequence). This CDR3 contains 13 residues. CDR3 sequence reads: CSAREVANYGYTF. Written as DNA, the CDR3 is TGCAGTGCTAGAGAAGTCGCTAACTATGGCTACACCTTC.

This clonotype has only a few counts. This sequence joins TRBV2 and TRBJ2-1, with D tentatively TRBD2 (7 bases). Trimming cost V 2 bases and J 6 bases, with 14 bases left between them. Looked up from germline, CDR1 is SNHLY and CDR2 is FYNNEI. CDR3 length equals 15 residues. Here the CDR3 reads CASSEKGGSFNEQFF. DNA of the CDR3: TGTGCCAGCAGTGAAAAGGGGGGGTCTTTCAATGAGCAGTTCTTC.

This clonotype was seen at least ten times. The chain employs TRBV6-2 or TRBV6-3 and TRBJ1-4; TRBD1 is a possible D gene (6 bases). Germline V gene lookup returns CDR1 MNHEY and CDR2 SVGEGT. The CDR3 loop spans 15 amino acids. Between the trimmed V and J ends, which lost 5 bases and 3 bases, there was a span of 13 bases. The CDR3 loop reads CASSRLGTSNEKLFF. DNA for the CDR3: TGTGCCAGCAGTCGACTCGGGACATCTAATGAAAAACTGTTTTTT.

The table lists this clonotype with a few counts. V and J are TRBV5-1 and TRBJ2-5; no firm D call. The CDR3 consists of 13 residues. The V and J ends lost 4 bases and 5 bases respectively, with 12 bases between them. CDR1 is SGHRS, CDR2 YFSETQ, per germline. In DNA, the CDR3 is TGCGCCAGCAGCCGGACGTGGACGGAGACCCAGTACTTC. Its protein product is CASSRTWTETQYF.

This chain uses TRBV7-2 with TRBJ2-1; 11 bases align to TRBD2. Germline loops: CDR1 SGHTA, CDR2 FQGNSA. With 5 bases clipped from V and 8 bases from J, the junction kept 11 bases outside the gene matches. This CDR3 has 16 residues. The CDR3 nucleotides read TGTGCCAGCAGCGCGTTACTAGCGGGAGCCGGTTATGAGCAGTTCTTC. It yields the protein CASSALLAGAGYEQFF.

This sequence joins TRBV10-3 and TRBJ2-1, with TRBD2 identical over 9 bases. V was pared by 6 bases and J by 9 bases, with 12 bases of the junction left unmatched. Germline loops: CDR1 ENHRY, CDR2 SYGVKD. The CDR3 consists of 15 residues. CDR3 amino acids: CAISDPGLAGVEQFF. The CDR3 DNA is TGTGCCATCAGCGATCCGGGACTAGCCGGTGTTGAGCAGTTCTTC.

This clonotype turned up a few times. The genes are TRBV15 and TRBJ2-1; TRBD1 or TRBD2 may be the D gene (6 bases each). Germline assignment: CDR1 LNHNV and CDR2 YYDKDF (reference sequence). V lost 0 bases to trimming and J lost 4 bases, with 10 bases between them. The CDR3 loop spans 15 amino acids. Here the CDR3 DNA reads TGTGCCACCAGCAGAGACGGGGGCCAGTACAATGAGCAGTTCTTC. Amino acid sequence: CATSRDGGQYNEQFF. Using reference TRBV15 and TRBJ2-1 for the parts outside the CDR3, the full variable domain is DAMVIQNPRYQVTQFGKPVTLSCSQTLNHNVMYWYQQKSSQAPKLLFHYYDKDFNNEADTPDNFQSRRPNTSFCFLDIRSPGLGDTAMYLCATSRDGGQYNEQFFGPGTRLTVL.